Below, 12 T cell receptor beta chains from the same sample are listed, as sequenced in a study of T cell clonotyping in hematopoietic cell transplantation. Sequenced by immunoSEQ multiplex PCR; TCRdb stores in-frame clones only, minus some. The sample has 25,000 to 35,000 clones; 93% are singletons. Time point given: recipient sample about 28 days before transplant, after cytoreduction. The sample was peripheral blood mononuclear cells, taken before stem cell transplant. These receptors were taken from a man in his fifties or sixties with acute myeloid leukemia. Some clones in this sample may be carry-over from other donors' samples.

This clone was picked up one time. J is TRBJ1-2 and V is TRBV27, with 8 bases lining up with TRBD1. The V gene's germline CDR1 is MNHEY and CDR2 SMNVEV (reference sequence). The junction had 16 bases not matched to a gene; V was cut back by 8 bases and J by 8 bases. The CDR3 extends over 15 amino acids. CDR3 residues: CASVPYRGWEGGYTF. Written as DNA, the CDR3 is TGTGCCAGCGTCCCTTACAGGGGGTGGGAGGGGGGCTACACCTTC.

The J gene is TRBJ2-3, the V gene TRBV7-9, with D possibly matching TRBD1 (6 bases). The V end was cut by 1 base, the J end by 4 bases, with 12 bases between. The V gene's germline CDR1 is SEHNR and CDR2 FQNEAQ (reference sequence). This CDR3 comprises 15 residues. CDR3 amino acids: CASSLVQGNADTQYF. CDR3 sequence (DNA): TGTGCCAGCAGCTTAGTACAGGGAAACGCAGATACGCAGTATTTT.

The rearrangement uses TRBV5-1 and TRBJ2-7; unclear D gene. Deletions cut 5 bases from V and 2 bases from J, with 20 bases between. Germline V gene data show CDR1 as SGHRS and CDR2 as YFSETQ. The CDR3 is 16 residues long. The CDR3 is CASRHSLASPTYEQYF. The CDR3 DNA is TGCGCCAGCAGGCATTCGTTGGCATCTCCTACCTACGAGCAGTACTTC.

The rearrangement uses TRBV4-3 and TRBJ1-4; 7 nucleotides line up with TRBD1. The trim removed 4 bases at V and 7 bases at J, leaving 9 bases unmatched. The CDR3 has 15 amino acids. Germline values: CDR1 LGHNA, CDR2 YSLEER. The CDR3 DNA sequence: TGCGCCAGCAGCCTTGGCCGGACAGGAAGTGAAAAACTGTTTTTT. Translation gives CASSLGRTGSEKLFF.

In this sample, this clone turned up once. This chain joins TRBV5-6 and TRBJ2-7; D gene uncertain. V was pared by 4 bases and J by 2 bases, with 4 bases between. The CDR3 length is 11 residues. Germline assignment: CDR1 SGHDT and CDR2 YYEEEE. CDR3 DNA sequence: TGTGCCAGCAGCCTCGCCTACGAGCAGTACTTC. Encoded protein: CASSLAYEQYF.

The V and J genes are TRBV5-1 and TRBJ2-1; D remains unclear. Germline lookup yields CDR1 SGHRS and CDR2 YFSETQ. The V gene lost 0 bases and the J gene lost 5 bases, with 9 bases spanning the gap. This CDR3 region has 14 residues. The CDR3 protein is CASSLVLVDNEQFF. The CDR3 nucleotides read TGCGCCAGCAGCTTGGTGCTAGTAGACAATGAGCAGTTCTTC.

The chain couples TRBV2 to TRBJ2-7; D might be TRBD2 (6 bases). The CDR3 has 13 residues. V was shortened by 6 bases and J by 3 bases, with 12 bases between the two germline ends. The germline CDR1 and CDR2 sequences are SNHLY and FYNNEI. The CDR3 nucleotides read TGTGCCAGCAGGTCCGGCGGGAACTACGAGCAGTACTTC. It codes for CASRSGGNYEQYF.

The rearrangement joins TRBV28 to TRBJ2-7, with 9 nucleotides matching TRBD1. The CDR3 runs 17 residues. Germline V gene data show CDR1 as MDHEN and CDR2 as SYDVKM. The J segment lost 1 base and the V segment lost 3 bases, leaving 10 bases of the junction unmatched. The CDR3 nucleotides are TGTGCCAGCAGTTTGTCCCCCGGGACAGGGAGTTCCTACGAGCAGTACTTC. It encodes CASSLSPGTGSSYEQYF.

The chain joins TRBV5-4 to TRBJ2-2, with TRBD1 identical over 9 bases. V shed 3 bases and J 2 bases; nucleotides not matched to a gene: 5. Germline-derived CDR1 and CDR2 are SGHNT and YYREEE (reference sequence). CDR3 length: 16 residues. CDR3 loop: CASSSGTGRNTGELFF. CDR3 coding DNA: TGTGCCAGCAGCTCCGGGACAGGGCGAAACACCGGGGAGCTGTTTTTT.

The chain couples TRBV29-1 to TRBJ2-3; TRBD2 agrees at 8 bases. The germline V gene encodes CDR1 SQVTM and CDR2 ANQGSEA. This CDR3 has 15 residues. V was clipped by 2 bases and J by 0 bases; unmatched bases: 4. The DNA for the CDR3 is TGCAGCGTTGAAAAAGCGGGGGTTAGCACAGATACGCAGTATTTT. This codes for CSVEKAGVSTDTQYF.

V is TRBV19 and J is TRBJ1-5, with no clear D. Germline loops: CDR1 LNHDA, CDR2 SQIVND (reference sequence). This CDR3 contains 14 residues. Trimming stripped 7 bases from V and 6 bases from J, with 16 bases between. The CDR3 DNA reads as TGTGCCAGTATCAGTAGTGCCACGGGTCAGCCCCAGCATTTT. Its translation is CASISSATGQPQHF.

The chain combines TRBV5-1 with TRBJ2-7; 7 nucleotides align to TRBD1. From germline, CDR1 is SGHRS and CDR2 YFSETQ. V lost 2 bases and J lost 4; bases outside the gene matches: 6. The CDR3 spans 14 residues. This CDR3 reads CASSFPGQRYEQYF. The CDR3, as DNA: TGCGCCAGCAGCTTCCCGGGACAGAGGTACGAGCAGTACTTC.